The source of this TCR beta chain is a study of T cells after somatic rescue of genetic block. Clones were read by immunoSEQ multiplex PCR, and TCRdb kept only the in-frame ones, dropping some. The sample shows over 10,000 clones, 60% to 85% of them seen only once. The sample comprised peripheral blood mononuclear cells (PBMCs). This receptor was taken from a boy aged 10-17 years.

The CDR3 DNA follows: TGTGCCAGCAGTTTATACCCCTTAAATATAAATGAAAAACTGTTTTTT. As protein: CASSLYPLNINEKLFF. This chain joins TRBV27 and TRBJ1-4; D gene uncertain. Germline V CDR1 and CDR2: MNHEY, SMNVEV (reference sequence). This CDR3 comprises 16 residues. Between the trimmed V and J ends, which lost 1 base and 5 bases, there was a span of 14 bases.